This note documents a single T cell receptor (beta chain) sequence. The entry originates in a study of T-cell reconstitution after alpha-beta-depleted transplantation in children. Unique molecular identifiers featured in how the TCRbeta library was prepared. TCRdb reprocessed the PCR reads via MiXCR and lists one record per CDR3 protein. Of 440,000 or so distinct CDR3 sequences in the sample, about a tenth were seen once. Per the germline V gene, CDR1 is MNHEY and CDR2 is SVGAGI. This CDR3 is 14 amino acids long. V was clipped by 10 bases and J by 2 bases, with 15 bases between them. The sample in question was PBMCs from the stem cell graft donor, obtained from the stem cell graft. This receptor was obtained from a human donor who donated a stem cell graft to a child with acute myeloid leukemia. The rearrangement uses TRBV6-5 and TRBJ2-4; a weak D match, TRBD2 (5 bases). CDR3 nucleotide sequence: TGTGCCACCATTTCTGGGGAGACCAAAAACATTCAGTACTTC. It specifies CATISGETKNIQYF.